The entry below describes one TCR beta chain. Donors were healthy HIV-negative adults without recently reported acute infections or vaccinations. This table comes from immunoSEQ multiplex PCR, and its TCRdb copy is limited to in-frame clones, with some not included. Among 550,000 to 850,000 clones listed, over 65% were seen once. Looked up from germline, CDR1 is LNHDA and CDR2 is SQIVND (reference sequence). This CDR3 has 14 amino acids. Trimming left V 1 base short and J 3 bases short, with 9 bases between. The sample belongs to a study of shared clonotypes between healthy human individuals. Study context: Samples came from two female and three male donors aged 18 to 49.

Source material: memory CD4+ T cells sorted from blood. Subset of the sample: CD45RA-negative fraction. The source is a woman aged 30 to 39 in good health. The chain uses TRBV19 and TRBJ1-1; D is unresolved. As DNA, the CDR3 is TGTGCCAGTAGTATAGGAAACCGGTACACTGAAGCTTTCTTT. Residues: CASSIGNRYTEAFF.